This is a list of T cell receptor beta chains from one sample in a study of blood T cell repertoires in COVID-19. Clones were sequenced by immunoSEQ multiplex PCR, and TCRdb holds only the in-frame ones, with some missing. The sample holds about 150,000 clones, 84% seen once. Sequencing was performed on PBMCs or T cells enriched from blood (not recorded which). The receptor source for this set is a woman aged 45-59 years who had been exposed to COVID-19. Each CDR3 is given with its conserved first and last residue. Each record gives: V gene, J gene, CDR3 length, CDR3 protein.

>TRBV6-2/TRBV6-3|TRBJ2-2|15
CASSYSITISGELFF
>TRBV3-1/TRBV3-2|TRBJ1-2|16
CASSQDLRRGGYGYTF
>TRBV2|TRBJ1-1|15
CASRDRAILNTEAFF
>TRBV25-1|TRBJ1-4|14
CASSEVGRGEKLFF
>TRBV6-2/TRBV6-3|TRBJ1-1|12
CASTPPRGEAFF
>TRBV19|TRBJ2-3|16
CASSMIAGGSTDTQYF
>TRBV19|TRBJ2-3|19
CASSIGRLAGVRGPDTQYF
>TRBV9|TRBJ1-4|14
CASSVSGSGEKLFF
>TRBV5-1|TRBJ1-1|14
CASSPVAKNTEAFF
>TRBV5-4|TRBJ2-3|20
CASSLGFRTSGGESTDTQYF
>TRBV6-5|TRBJ1-4|14
CASMNRGFAEKLFF
>TRBV6-5|TRBJ2-1|14
CASSRAQDRGLKFF
>TRBV29-1|TRBJ1-4|12
CSVESLSEKLFF
>TRBV7-8|TRBJ2-1|14
CASSLRDSSREQFF
>TRBV9|TRBJ1-2|15
CASSPRGEDFYGYTF
>TRBV7-2|TRBJ2-1|15
CASSLEWTGFNEQFF
>TRBV14|TRBJ2-4|15
CASSQAEGARNIQYF
>TRBV5-1|TRBJ2-1|14
CASKGELAGNEQFF
>TRBV5-1|TRBJ2-2|16
CASSLRTGRNTGELFF
>TRBV4-3|TRBJ1-4|17
CASSQAQASATNEKLFF
>TRBV5-1|TRBJ2-5|15
CASSTGTSDSGTQYF